This is a list of T cell receptor beta chains from one sample in a study of Graves' ophthalmopathy and Graves' hyperthyroidism. TCRdb reanalysed the multiplex PCR reads using MiXCR and keeps one entry per CDR3 protein. The sample has hundreds of thousands of distinct CDR3 sequences; roughly 41% are singletons. The sequenced sample consisted of peripheral blood. Source of these receptors: an adult man with Graves' ophthalmopathy. The CDR3 runs from the conserved cysteine through the conserved F or W. The D gene is left open where the match is weak. Clone size is shown for a subset of rows, as once, few, many or a class of expanded clone.

. TRBJ2-7 TRBV29-1 . TGCAGCGCAGGTCCCTCGACGGAGGGGACAACCTACGAGCAGTACTTC CSAGPSTEGTTYEQYF
. TRBJ1-5 TRBV5-6 . TGTGCCAGCAGCTTGTTGGCAGCGACAAGTCAGCCCCAGCATTTT CASSLLAATSQPQHF
. TRBJ1-1 TRBV30 . TGTGCCTGGAGTGTACGGGGAGACACTGAAGCTTTCTTT CAWSVRGDTEAFF
TRBD1 TRBJ2-7 TRBV7-3 . TGTGCCAGCAGCTACGGACAGGGGGCCGACTACGAGCAGTACTTC CASSYGQGADYEQYF
. TRBJ1-5 TRBV6-1 many TGTGCCAGCAGTGAATGGGCAGTTCAACAGCCCCAGCATTTT CASSEWAVQQPQHF
. TRBJ1-2 TRBV5-1 many TGCGCCAGCAGCTTGGTTCCGGCCTATGGCTACACCTTC CASSLVPAYGYTF
. TRBJ2-6 TRBV29-1 few TGCAGCGTTGAAGACCGGGGGGCCAACGTCCTGACTTTC CSVEDRGANVLTF
TRBD1 TRBJ2-7 TRBV7-3 . TGTGCCAGCACCACGGACAGGGGGGCCTACGAGCAGTACTTC CASTTDRGAYEQYF
. TRBJ2-7 TRBV6-6 . TGTGCCAGCAGTTATTTAGAGTCAAGAGTCTACGAGCAGTACTTC CASSYLESRVYEQYF
TRBD1 TRBJ2-2 TRBV7-6 . TGTGCCAGCAGCAAGGGACAGGGGACCGACACCGGGGAGCTGTTTTTT CASSKGQGTDTGELFF
. TRBJ2-7 TRBV7-8 many TGTGCCAGCAGCCCAGGGGTCTTTTACGAGCAGTACTTC CASSPGVFYEQYF
. TRBJ1-3 TRBV19 few TGTGCCAGTAGTATCGGGCCGGGGGCGGCTGGAAACACCATATATTTT CASSIGPGAAGNTIYF
TRBD2 TRBJ2-2 TRBV7-6 . TGTGCCAGCAGCTTGGGACTAGCGGGAGGGCCAGGAGGGGAGCTGTTTTTT CASSLGLAGGPGGELFF
TRBD1 TRBJ1-5 TRBV4-1 many TGCGCCAGCAGCCAGCTACAGGGGACTAATCAGCCCCAGCATTTT CASSQLQGTNQPQHF
. TRBJ2-5 TRBV15 many TGTGCCACCAGCAGAGGCTCCGGGTTCGCGGAGACCCAGTACTTC CATSRGSGFAETQYF
TRBD1 TRBJ2-6 TRBV2 . TGTGCCAGCAAGTTGGGGACAGGATACTCTGGGGCCAACGTCCTGACTTTC CASKLGTGYSGANVLTF
. TRBJ2-1 TRBV15 . TGTGCCACCAGCTTCTATAATGAGCAGTTCTTC CATSFYNEQFF
TRBD1 TRBJ2-5 TRBV29-1 . TGCAGCGTTGAAGAGACAGGGCGTGAGCAGTACTTC CSVEETGREQYF
TRBD1 TRBJ1-2 TRBV2 many TGTGCCAGCAATCCGACAGGGGGGTACTATGGCTACACCTTC CASNPTGGYYGYTF
. TRBJ1-1 TRBV5-1 many TGCGCCAGCAGGCCAGGTGGGGGGGCGAGTGGAGCTTTCTTT CASRPGGGASGAFF
TRBD1 TRBJ1-2 TRBV5-5 few TGTGCCAGCAGCCTCTGGGGGGACAGCCTCTCCTATGGCTACACCTTC CASSLWGDSLSYGYTF
. TRBJ1-5 TRBV4-2 many TGTGCCAGCAGCCAAGTTAGGGGTGAGGATCAGCCCCAGCATTTT CASSQVRGEDQPQHF
TRBD1 TRBJ2-5 TRBV7-4 . TGTGCCAGCAGCGTAGAGTGGACAGGACAGGGGACCCAGTACTTC CASSVEWTGQGTQYF
TRBD1 TRBJ1-2 TRBV20-1 many TGCAGTGCTTCTACTGGGGACAGGGGTCGGAAAGGCTACACCTTC CSASTGDRGRKGYTF
TRBD1 TRBJ1-5 TRBV15 . TGTGCCACCAGCAGCCCCGGGACAGGGGATCAGCCCCAGCATTTT CATSSPGTGDQPQHF
TRBD2 TRBJ2-7 TRBV9 . TGTGCCAGCAGCGGACGGGACTACTACGAGCAGTACTTC CASSGRDYYEQYF
. TRBJ2-5 TRBV7-2 few TGTGCCAGCAGCTTAGTCGACACCTCTCAAGAGACCCAGTACTTC CASSLVDTSQETQYF
. TRBJ2-2 TRBV7-2 . TGTGCCAGCAGCCCCCGGCCAGGGGATATAGGGGGTGGCACCGGGGAGCTGTTTTTT CASSPRPGDIGGGTGELFF
TRBD1 TRBJ2-5 TRBV9 . TGTGCCAGCAGCGTAGGTACAGGGGGCGGGCAAGAGACCCAGTACTTC CASSVGTGGGQETQYF
. TRBJ1-3 TRBV2 many TGTGCCAGCAGTGAGCAGGGGCAGGGAAACACCATATATTTT CASSEQGQGNTIYF
. TRBJ1-4 TRBV7-9 . TGTGCCAGCAGCCAAGATCGGGGGGCATTAGCTTGGCTGTTTTTT CASSQDRGALAWLFF